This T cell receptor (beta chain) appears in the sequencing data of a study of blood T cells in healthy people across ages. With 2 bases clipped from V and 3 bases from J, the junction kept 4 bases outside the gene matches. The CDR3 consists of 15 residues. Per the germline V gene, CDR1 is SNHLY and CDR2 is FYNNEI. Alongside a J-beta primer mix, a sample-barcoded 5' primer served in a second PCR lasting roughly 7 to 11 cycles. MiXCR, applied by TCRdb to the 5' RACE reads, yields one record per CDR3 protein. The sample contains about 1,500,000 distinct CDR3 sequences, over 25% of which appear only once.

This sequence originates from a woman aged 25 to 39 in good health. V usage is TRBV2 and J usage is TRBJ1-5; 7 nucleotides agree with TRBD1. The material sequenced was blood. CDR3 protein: CASSEPDRVNQPQHF. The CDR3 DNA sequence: TGTGCCAGCAGTGAACCCGACAGGGTCAATCAGCCCCAGCATTTT.